A single T cell receptor beta chain is shown here with its context. What this receptor recognizes is not known. It has no much larger one-base neighbor in the sample; base qualities were not kept. The record originates from a study of human T cells and chemical hapten exposure (TCRdb year 2021). Study-level background: For sensitization, 2% DPC in acetone was applied to a roughly 2 cm by roughly 2 cm area of upper inner arm skin. In alopecia patients, the study followed how the peripheral blood TCR repertoire changed in vivo over primary and secondary sensitization to diphenylcyclopropenone (DPC), a hapten. Patch tests used Finn chambers with 0.01% DPC on the upper back, scored after 6 days by International Contact Dermatitis Research Group standards. The mostly female patient cohort included alopecia areata with under or over 50% scalp involvement, alopecia totalis and alopecia universalis. Patients additionally received weekly therapeutic DPC doses to the scalp throughout the roughly 25-week study period. The libraries were sequenced as a pool, and the TCR yield per sample differed mostly because of small variations in library volumes within the pool. Blood samples were taken from patients before sensitization (week 0) and then at 2, 6 and about 24 weeks after DPC sensitization. Blood for TCR sequencing was provided by twenty-nine alopecia patients at one to four time points (pre-sensitization, 2, 6 and 24 weeks). Overall study results and their limits: Significantly more large CDR3 similarity clusters were formed by expanded TCRs than by pre-sensitization or healthy control sets, consistent with antigen-driven responses. Because every patient had alopecia, a presumed autoimmune disease, the patients' immune response might differ from that of healthy individuals. Patch test score was positively correlated with the number of PT1 expanded TCRs, with significance at thresholds 8, 16 and 32 but not at 4. DPC sensitization did not change the number of TCRs with a frequency above 1 in 1000, and there was no evidence of changes in global repertoire structure. After repeated subsampling, changes were observed in the strength of the expansion versus patch-test correlation and in the threshold at which the correlation became significant.

The intended sense of this specimen's time point label: pre-sensitization, week 0. The label giving this sample's treatment or condition can be read as: therapeutic diphenylcyclopropenone sensitization with weekly scalp DPC. Blood at each patch-test visit was drawn before the patch test was applied. Eligible patients were aged 18 to 70, diagnosed with alopecia, deemed suitable for DPC therapy, and excluded if pregnant. Total RNA was extracted from unfractionated whole blood collected in Tempus Blood RNA tubes. Library method: RACE. The instrument given in TCRdb is NextSeq 500. During library preparation, unique molecular identifiers were attached to individual cDNA molecules so that TCRs could be counted quantitatively and reproducibly. For every blood RNA sample, sequencing covered both the TCR alpha and TCR beta chains. On the authors' methods: The median number of TCRs per sample was roughly 98,000, ranging from roughly 20,000 to 700,000. V, J and CDR3 annotation of the TCR reads was performed with the Decombinator software suite. For the PS versus PT1 abundance plots, all samples were subsampled to the same number of TCRs (28,000). Expanded TCRs were defined as absent before sensitization and observed at least eight times at the 2-week time point. Clones were called with MiXCR by TCRdb after fastp trimmed the public reads at Q25, and only in-frame beta chains were retained. For every CDR3 protein sequence, its rows merge into one entry that carries the most common genes and DNA. Clone size and V and J calls follow TCRdb, not the original study. Recorded for this sample are about 53,000 distinct CDR3 sequences; roughly 9.8% of them occurred a single time. The top ten clones comprise around 10% of the sample.

Including the terminal cysteine and phenylalanine, the CDR3 comprises 14 residues. CDR3 DNA is the only sequence kept; it has 42 bases, read in frame from the first base. Trimming takes 6 bases off V and 3 bases off J; junction bases not matched to a gene: 2. The source is a man in his forties with alopecia areata. Some clones in this sample may be carry-over from other donors' samples. The rearrangement joined TRBV12-3 or TRBV12-4 to TRBJ2-7, and 13 junctional nucleotides match TRBD2. The starting material was whole blood, obtained in connection with sensitization to the hapten diphenylcyclopropenone (DPC). The DNA is TGTGCCAGCAGACTAGCGGGAGGGCACTACGAGCAGTACTTC. Its amino acids are CASRLAGGHYEQYF.